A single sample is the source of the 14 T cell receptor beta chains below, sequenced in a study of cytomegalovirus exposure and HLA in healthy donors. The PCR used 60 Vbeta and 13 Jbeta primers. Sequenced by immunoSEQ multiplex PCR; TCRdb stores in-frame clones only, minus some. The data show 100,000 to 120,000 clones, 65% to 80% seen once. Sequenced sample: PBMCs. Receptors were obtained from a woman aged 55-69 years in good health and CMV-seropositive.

CDR3 nucleotide sequence: TGTGCCATCAGTGAGACAGTGACCTACGAGCAGTACTTC. It encodes CAISETVTYEQYF. V usage is TRBV10-3 and J usage is TRBJ2-7; D unclear. Germline V gene sequence: CDR1 ENHRY, CDR2 SYGVKD. The CDR3 consists of 13 residues. V lost 2 bases and J 2 bases, leaving 7 bases between the germline ends.

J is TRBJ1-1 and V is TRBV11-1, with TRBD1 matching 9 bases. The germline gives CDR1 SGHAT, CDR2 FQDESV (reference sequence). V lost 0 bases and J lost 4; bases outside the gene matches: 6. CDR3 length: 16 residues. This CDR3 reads CASSLASQGAGTEAFF. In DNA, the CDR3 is TGTGCCAGCAGCTTAGCGTCACAGGGGGCGGGCACTGAAGCTTTCTTT.

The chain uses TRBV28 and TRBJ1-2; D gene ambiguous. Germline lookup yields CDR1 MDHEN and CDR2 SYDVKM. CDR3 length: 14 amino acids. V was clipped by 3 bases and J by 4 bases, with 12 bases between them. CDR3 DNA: TGTGCCAGCAGTTTGGGAGGACGGATCTATGGCTACACCTTC. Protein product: CASSLGGRIYGYTF.

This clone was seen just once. CDR3 bases: TGTGCCATCAGTAAAAGACTAGCGGGAGAGAAAGAGAAAGAGACCCAGTACTTC. Its translation is CAISKRLAGEKEKETQYF. This chain connects TRBV10-3 to TRBJ2-5; 12 nucleotides line up with TRBD2. The CDR3 is 18 residues long. The junction had 13 bases not matched to a gene; V was cut back by 5 bases and J by 3 bases. Germline loops: CDR1 ENHRY, CDR2 SYGVKD.

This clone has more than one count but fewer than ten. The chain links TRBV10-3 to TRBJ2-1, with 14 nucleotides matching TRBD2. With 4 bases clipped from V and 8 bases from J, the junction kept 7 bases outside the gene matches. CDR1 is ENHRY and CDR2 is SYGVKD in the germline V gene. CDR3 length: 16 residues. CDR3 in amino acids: CAISGSGTSGSYEQFF. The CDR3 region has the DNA TGTGCCATCAGTGGCTCGGGGACTAGCGGGAGCTATGAGCAGTTCTTC.

This CDR3 reads CASSPWGGRGVGTDTQYF. In DNA form, the CDR3 reads TGTGCCAGCAGCCCGTGGGGCGGGAGGGGGGTGGGGACAGATACGCAGTATTTT. This chain joins TRBV4-2 and TRBJ2-3, with 9 bases matching TRBD2. The CDR3 spans 18 residues. V gave up 4 bases and J gave up 3 bases; unmatched junction bases: 14. Germline CDR1 LGHNA, CDR2 YNFKEQ.

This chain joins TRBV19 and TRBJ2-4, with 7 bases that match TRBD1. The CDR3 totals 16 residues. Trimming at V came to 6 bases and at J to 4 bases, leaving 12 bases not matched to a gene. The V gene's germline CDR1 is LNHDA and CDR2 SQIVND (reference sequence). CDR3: CASRDRESASKNIQYF. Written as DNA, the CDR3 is TGTGCCAGTAGAGACAGGGAATCGGCTAGTAAAAACATTCAGTACTTC.

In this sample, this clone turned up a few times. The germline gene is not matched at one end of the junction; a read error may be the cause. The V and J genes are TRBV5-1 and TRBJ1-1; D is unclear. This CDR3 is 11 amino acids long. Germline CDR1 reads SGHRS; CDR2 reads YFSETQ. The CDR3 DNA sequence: TGTGCCAGCAGCCACGGCACTGAAGCTTTCTTT. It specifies CASSHGTEAFF. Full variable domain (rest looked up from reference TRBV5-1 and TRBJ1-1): KAGVTQTPRYLIKTRGQQVTLSCSPISGHRSVSWYQQTPGQGLQFLFEYFSETQRNKGNFPGRFSGRQFSNSRSEMNVSTLELGDSALYLCASSHGTEAFFGQGTRLTVV.

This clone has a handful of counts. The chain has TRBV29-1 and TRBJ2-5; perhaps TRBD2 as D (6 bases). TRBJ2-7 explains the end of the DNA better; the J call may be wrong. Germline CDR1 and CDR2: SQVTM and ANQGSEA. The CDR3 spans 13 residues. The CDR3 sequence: CSVRDSLSYEQYF. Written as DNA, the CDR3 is TGCAGCGTCAGGGACTCTCTCTCCTACGAGCAGTACTTC.

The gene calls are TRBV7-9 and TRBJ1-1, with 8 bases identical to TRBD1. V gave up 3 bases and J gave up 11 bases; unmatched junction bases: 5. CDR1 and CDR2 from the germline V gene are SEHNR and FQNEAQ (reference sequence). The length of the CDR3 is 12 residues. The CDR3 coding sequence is TGTGCCAGCAGCTTCTCGTCAGGGGGCGCTTTCTTT. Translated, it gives CASSFSSGGAFF.

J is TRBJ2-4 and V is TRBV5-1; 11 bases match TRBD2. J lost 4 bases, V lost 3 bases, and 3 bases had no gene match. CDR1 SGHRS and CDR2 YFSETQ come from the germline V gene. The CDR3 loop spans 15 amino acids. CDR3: CASSYGTSGKNIQYF. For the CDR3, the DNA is TGCGCCAGCAGCTACGGGACTAGCGGTAAAAACATTCAGTACTTC.

Here the CDR3 DNA reads TGTGCCGCAAGGAAACTAGCGGGGCCTTACAATGAGCAGTTCTTC. The encoded protein is CAARKLAGPYNEQFF. This sequence joins TRBV2 and TRBJ2-1; 10 bases are a match to TRBD2. Trimming cost V 11 bases and J 4 bases; bases outside gene matches: 11. Germline CDR1 is SNHLY and CDR2 is FYNNEI. This CDR3 has 15 residues.

This chain's CDR3 is CASSDRVGEQYF. CDR3 DNA sequence: TGCGCCAGCAGCGACAGGGTGGGCGAGCAGTACTTC. The V call is TRBV5-1, the J call TRBJ2-7; TRBD1 matches 7 bases. This CDR3 is 12 amino acids long. V trimming: 4 bases; J trimming: 6 bases; junction bases outside the gene matches: 4. CDR1 is SGHRS and CDR2 is YFSETQ in the germline V gene.

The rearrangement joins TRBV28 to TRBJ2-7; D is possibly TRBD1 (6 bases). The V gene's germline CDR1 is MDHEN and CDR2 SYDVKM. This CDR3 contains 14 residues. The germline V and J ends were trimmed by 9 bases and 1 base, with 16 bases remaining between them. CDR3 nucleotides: TGTGCCAGTTATGGGTCAGGGGTTTCCTACGAGCAGTACTTC. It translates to CASYGSGVSYEQYF.